This T cell receptor beta chain was identified in a study of T cell responses to AZD1222 COVID-19 vaccine. Study details: Second doses were pooled across both intervals (about 4 or about 12 weeks). Study results and limitations: Clonal diversity was possibly underestimated; the donors were predominantly white British and more often female. Unmutated variant regions are reportedly the target of nearly half of TCRs that are spike-specific. Dominant CD4 TCR responses targeted spike regions 160-218 and 743-854.

Produced via immunoSEQ multiplex PCR; TCRdb's table is partial and in-frame only. The repertoire holds around 150,000 clones, with over 85% as singletons. The V segment lost 8 bases and the J segment 7 bases; nucleotides outside the gene matches: 9. Germline loops: CDR1 SNHLY, CDR2 FYNNEI. This CDR3 spans 15 amino acids. A note on this clone: Its antigen is undetermined.

The receptor was derived from an adult in good health. V usage is TRBV2 and J usage is TRBJ1-5, with 12 nucleotides matching TRBD1. The material was peripheral blood, obtained on day 0 of AZD1222 vaccination. The CDR3 DNA is TGTGCCAGCGTTGCAGGGACAGGGGGCCGACAGCCCCAGCATTTT. It is translated as CASVAGTGGRQPQHF. The complete variable domain, with remaining parts taken from reference TRBV2 and TRBJ1-5, reads EPEVTQTPSHQVTQMGQEVILRCVPISNHLYFYWYRQILGQKVEFLVSFYNNEISEKSEIFDDQFSVERPDGSNFTLKIRSTKLEDSAMYFCASVAGTGGRQPQHFGDGTRLSIL.